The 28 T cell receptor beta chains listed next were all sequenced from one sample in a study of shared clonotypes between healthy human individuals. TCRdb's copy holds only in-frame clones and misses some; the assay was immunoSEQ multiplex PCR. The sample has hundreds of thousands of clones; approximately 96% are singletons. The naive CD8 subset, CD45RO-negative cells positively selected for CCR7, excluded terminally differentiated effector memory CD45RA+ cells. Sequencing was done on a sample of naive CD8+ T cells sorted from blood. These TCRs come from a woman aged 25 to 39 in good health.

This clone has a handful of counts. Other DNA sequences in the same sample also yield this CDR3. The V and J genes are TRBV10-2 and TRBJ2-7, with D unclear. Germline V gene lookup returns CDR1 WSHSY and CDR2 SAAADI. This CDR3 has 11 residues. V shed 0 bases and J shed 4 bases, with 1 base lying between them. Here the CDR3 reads CASSESYEQYF. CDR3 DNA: TGCGCCAGCAGTGAGTCTTACGAGCAGTACTTC.

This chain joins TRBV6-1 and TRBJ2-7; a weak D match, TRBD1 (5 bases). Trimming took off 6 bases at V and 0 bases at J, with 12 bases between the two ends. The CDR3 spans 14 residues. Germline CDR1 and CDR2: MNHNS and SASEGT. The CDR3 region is CASSDSRASYEQYF. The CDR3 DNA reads TGTGCCAGCAGCGACAGCCGGGCCTCCTACGAGCAGTACTTC.

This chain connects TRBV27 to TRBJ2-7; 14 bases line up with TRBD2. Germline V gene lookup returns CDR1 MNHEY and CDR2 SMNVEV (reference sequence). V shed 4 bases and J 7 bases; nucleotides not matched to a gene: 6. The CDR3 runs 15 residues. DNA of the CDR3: TGTGCCAGCAGTTCAGGGACTAGCGGGAGTGGGGAGCAGTACTTC. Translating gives CASSSGTSGSGEQYF.

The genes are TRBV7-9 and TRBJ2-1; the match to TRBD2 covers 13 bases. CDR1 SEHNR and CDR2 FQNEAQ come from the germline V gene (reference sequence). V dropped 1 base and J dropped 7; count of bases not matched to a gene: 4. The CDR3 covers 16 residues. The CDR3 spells CASSLGSTSGRNEQFF. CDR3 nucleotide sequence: TGTGCCAGCAGCTTAGGGTCGACTAGCGGGAGGAATGAGCAGTTCTTC. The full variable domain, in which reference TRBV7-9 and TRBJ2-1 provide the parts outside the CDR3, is DTGVSQNPRHKITKRGQNVTFRCDPISEHNRLYWYRQTLGQGPEFLTYFQNEAQLEKSRLLSDRFSAERPKGSFSTLEIQRTEQGDSAMYLCASSLGSTSGRNEQFFGPGTRLTVL.

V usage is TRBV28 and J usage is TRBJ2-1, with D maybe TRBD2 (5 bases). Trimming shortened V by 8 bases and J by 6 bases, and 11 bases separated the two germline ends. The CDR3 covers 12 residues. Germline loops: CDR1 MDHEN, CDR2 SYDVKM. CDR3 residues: CASSPGINEQFF. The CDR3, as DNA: TGTGCCAGCTCCCCGGGGATCAATGAGCAGTTCTTC.

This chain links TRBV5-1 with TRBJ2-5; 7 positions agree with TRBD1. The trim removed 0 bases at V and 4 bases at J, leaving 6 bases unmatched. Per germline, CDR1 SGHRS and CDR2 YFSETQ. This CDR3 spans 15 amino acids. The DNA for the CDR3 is TGCGCCAGCAGCTTGGCGGGACAGCCATTAGAGACCCAGTACTTC. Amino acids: CASSLAGQPLETQYF.

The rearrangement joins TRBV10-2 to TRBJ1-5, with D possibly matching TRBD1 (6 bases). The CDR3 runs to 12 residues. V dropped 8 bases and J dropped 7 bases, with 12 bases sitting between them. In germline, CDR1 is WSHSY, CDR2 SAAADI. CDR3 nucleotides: TGCGCCAGCGGGGGCCTGGGGCAGCCCCAGCATTTT. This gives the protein CASGGLGQPQHF.

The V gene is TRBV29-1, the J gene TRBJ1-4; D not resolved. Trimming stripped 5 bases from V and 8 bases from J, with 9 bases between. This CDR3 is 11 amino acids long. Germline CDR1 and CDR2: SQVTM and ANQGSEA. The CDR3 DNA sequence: TGCAGCGTTCTGCTCCCCGAAAAACTGTTTTTT. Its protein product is CSVLLPEKLFF.

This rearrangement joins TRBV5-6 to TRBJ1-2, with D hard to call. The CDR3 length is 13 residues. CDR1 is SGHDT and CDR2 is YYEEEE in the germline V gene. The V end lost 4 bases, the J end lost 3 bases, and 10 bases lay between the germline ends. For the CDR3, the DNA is TGTGCCAGCAGCCGCACAATGGACTATGGCTACACCTTC. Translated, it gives CASSRTMDYGYTF.

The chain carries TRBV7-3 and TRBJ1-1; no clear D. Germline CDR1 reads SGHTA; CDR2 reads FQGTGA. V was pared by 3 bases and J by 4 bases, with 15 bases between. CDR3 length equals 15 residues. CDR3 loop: CASSLLGVGSTEAFF. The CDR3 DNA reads TGTGCCAGCAGCTTGTTGGGAGTGGGGAGCACTGAAGCTTTCTTT.

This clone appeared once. CDR3 sequence reads: CASSIAGRGTEAFF. The CDR3 DNA is TGTGCCAGCAGCATCGCAGGGAGGGGCACTGAAGCTTTCTTT. This chain uses TRBV9 with TRBJ1-1, with D possibly being TRBD1 (5 bases). Germline V CDR1 and CDR2: SGDLS, YYNGEE. With 4 bases removed from V and 4 bases from J, the gap between germline ends came to 14 bases. This CDR3 spans 14 amino acids.

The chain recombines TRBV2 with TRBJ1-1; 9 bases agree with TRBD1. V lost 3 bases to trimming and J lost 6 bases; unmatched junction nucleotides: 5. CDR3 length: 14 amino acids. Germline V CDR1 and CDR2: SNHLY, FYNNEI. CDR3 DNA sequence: TGTGCCAGCAGTGATGGGACAGGGACGTCTGAAGCTTTCTTT. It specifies CASSDGTGTSEAFF.

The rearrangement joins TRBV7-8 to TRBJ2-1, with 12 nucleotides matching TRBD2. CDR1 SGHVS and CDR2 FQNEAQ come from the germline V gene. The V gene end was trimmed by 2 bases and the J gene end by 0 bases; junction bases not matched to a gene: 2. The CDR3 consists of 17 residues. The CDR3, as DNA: TGTGCCAGCAGCTTAATACTAGCGGGAGGCTCCTACAATGAGCAGTTCTTC. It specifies CASSLILAGGSYNEQFF.

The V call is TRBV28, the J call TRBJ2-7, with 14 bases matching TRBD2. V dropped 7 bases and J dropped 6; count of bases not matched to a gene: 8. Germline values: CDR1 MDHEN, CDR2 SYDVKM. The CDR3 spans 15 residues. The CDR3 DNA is TGTGCCAGCACCCCTTTGGGACTAGCGGGAGCCGAGCAGTACTTC. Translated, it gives CASTPLGLAGAEQYF.

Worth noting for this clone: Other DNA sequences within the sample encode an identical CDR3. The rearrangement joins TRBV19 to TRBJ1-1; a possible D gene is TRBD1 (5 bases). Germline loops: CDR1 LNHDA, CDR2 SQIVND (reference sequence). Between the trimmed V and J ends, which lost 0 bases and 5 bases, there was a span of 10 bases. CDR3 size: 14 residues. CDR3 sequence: CASSIDLEGTEAFF. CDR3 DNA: TGTGCCAGTAGTATAGATCTGGAGGGGACTGAAGCTTTCTTT.

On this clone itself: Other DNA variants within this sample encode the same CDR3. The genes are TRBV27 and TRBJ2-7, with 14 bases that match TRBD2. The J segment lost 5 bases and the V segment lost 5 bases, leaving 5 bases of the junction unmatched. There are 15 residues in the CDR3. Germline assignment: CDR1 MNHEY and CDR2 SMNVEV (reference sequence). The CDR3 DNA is TGTGCCAGCAGTCCGGGACTAGCGGGAGTCCACGAGCAGTACTTC. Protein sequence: CASSPGLAGVHEQYF.

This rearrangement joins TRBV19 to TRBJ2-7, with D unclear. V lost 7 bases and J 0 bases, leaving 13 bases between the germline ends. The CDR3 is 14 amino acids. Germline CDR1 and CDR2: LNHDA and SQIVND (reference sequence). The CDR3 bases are TGTGCCAGTATTTGGTCAGGTTACTCCTACGAGCAGTACTTC. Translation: CASIWSGYSYEQYF.

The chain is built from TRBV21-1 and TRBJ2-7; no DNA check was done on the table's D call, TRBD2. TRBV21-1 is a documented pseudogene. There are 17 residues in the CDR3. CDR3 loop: CASSMLAGGPCGDEQYF. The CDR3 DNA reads TGTGCCAGCAGCATGCTAGCGGGAGGGCCATGCGGCGACGAGCAGTACTTC.

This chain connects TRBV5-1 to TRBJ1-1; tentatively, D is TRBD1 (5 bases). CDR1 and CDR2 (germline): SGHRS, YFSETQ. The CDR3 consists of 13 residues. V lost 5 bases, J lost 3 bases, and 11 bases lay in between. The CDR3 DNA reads TGCGCCAGCAGGGGGGAAGGGGACACTGAAGCTTTCTTT. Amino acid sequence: CASRGEGDTEAFF.

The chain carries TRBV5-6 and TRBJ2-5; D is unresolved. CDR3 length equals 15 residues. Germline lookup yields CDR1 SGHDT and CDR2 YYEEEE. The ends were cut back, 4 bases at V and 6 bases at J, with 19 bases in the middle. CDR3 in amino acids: CASSPSWAIGKTQYF. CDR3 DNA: TGTGCCAGCAGCCCGTCCTGGGCAATCGGCAAGACCCAGTACTTC.

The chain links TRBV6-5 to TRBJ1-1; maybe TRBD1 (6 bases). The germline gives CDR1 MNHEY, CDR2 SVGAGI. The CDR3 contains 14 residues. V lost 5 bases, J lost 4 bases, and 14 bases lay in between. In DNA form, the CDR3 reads TGTGCCAGCAGTCCCTCAGCCAGGGGCACTGAAGCTTTCTTT. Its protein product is CASSPSARGTEAFF.

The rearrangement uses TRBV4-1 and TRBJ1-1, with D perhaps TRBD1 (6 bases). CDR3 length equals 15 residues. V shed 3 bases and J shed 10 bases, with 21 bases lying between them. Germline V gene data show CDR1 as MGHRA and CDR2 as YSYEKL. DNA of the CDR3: TGCGCCAGCAGCCACCCCCGGGACATCTCCCAAGGAGCTTTCTTT. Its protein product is CASSHPRDISQGAFF.

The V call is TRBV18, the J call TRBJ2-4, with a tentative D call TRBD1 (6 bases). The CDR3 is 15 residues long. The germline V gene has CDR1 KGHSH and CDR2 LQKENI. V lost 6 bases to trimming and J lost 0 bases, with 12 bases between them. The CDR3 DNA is TGTGCCAGCTCGCCGGACAGCTTAGCCAAAAACATTCAGTACTTC. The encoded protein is CASSPDSLAKNIQYF.

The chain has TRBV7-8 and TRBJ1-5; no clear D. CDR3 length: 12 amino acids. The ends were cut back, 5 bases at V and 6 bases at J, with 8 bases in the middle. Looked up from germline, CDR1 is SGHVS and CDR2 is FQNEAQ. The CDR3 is CASSLRGQPQHF. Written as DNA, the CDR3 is TGTGCCAGCAGCCTCAGAGGTCAGCCCCAGCATTTT.

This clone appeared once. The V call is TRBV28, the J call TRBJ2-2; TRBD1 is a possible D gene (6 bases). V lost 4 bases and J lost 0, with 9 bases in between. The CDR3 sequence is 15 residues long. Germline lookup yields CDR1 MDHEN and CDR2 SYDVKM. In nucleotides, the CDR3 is TGTGCCAGCAGTTCTCGGACAGCGAACACCGGGGAGCTGTTTTTT. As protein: CASSSRTANTGELFF.

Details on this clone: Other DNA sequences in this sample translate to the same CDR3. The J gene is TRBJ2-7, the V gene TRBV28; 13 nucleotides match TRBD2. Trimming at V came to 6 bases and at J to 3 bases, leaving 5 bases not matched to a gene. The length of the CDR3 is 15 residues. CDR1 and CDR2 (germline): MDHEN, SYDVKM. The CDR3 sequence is CASSSGLAGVYEQYF. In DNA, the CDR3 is TGTGCCAGCAGCTCCGGACTAGCGGGAGTCTACGAGCAGTACTTC.

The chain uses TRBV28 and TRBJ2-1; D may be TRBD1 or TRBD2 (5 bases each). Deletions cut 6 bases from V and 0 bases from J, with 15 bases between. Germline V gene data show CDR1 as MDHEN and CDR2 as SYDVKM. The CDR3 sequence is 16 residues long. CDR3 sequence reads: CASSPGRLSSYNEQFF. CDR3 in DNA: TGTGCCAGCAGCCCGGGACGGTTGAGCTCCTACAATGAGCAGTTCTTC.

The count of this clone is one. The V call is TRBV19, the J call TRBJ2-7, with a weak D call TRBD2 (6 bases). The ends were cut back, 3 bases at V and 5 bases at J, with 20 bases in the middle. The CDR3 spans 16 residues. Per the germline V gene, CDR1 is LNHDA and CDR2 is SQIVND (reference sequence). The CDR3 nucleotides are TGTGCCAGTAGTATGGGTGAGACGGGCAGGGAGGACGAGCAGTACTTC. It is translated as CASSMGETGREDEQYF. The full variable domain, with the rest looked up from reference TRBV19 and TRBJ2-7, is DGGITQSPKYLFRKEGQNVTLSCEQNLNHDAMYWYRQDPGQGLRLIYYSQIVNDFQKGDIAEGYSVSREKKESFPLTVTSAQKNPTAFYLCASSMGETGREDEQYFGPGTRLTVT.